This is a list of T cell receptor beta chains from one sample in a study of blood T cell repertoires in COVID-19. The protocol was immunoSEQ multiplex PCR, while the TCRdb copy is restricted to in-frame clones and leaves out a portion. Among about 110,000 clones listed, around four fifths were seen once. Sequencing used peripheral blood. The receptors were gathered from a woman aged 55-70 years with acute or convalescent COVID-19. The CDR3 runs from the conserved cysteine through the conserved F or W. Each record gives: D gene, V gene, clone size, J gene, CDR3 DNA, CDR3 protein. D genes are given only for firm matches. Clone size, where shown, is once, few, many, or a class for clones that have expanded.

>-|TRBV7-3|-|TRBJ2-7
TGTGCCAGCGCCTGGTCGTTGGGGGGCGAGCAGTACTTC
CASAWSLGGEQYF
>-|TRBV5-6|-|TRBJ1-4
TGTGCCAGCAGCCCAAAGTCTGCCAGGGTCCACGCTCGGAATGAAAAACTGTTTTTT
CASSPKSARVHARNEKLFF
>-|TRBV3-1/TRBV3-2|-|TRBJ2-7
TGTGCCAGCAGCGAGACAGTTTCCTACGAGCAGTACTTC
CASSETVSYEQYF
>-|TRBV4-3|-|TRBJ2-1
TGCGCCAGCAGCCAAGGAACTACTAGGAGCTCCTACAATGAGCAGTTCTTC
CASSQGTTRSSYNEQFF
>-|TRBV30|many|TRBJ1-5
TGTGCCGCCGACGGGGGGGGTGGCAATCAGCCCCAGCATTTT
CAADGGGGNQPQHF
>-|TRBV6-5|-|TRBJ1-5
TGTGCCAGCATGGGCACTAATCAGCCCCAGCATTTT
CASMGTNQPQHF
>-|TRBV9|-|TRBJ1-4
TGTGCCAGCAGCGTTAGCGGGTTGAATGAAAAACTGTTTTTT
CASSVSGLNEKLFF
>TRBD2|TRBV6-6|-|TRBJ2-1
TGTGCCAGCAGTTACCAGCGGGGAGGAAATGAGCAGTTCTTC
CASSYQRGGNEQFF
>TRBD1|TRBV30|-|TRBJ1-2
TGTGCCTGGAGCACAGGGGGGCTCTATGGCTACACCTTC
CAWSTGGLYGYTF
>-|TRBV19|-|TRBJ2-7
TGTGCCAGCGATAATGCAGGTGGTCACCCCTACGAGCAGTACTTC
CASDNAGGHPYEQYF
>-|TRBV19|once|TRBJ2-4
TGTGCCAGTAGTATAGGACAGGTAGGAGCCAAAAACATTCAGTACTTC
CASSIGQVGAKNIQYF
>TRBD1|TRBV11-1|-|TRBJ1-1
TGTGCCAGCAGCTTATCGGGACAGATTGAAGCTTTCTTT
CASSLSGQIEAFF
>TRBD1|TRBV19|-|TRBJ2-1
TGTGCCAGTAGTCGGAGGGGGGACAGGGTCTTCGATGAGCAGTTCTTC
CASSRRGDRVFDEQFF
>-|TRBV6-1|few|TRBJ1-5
TGTGCCAGCAGTGAAAGTCTGAGACAGCCCCAGCATTTT
CASSESLRQPQHF
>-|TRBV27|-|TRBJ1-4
TGTGCCAGCAGTTTATCGGAGACGGGTGAAAAACTGTTTTTT
CASSLSETGEKLFF
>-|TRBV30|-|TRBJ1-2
TGTGCCTGGAGCGCCGGACATGCAAACTATGGCTACACCTTC
CAWSAGHANYGYTF
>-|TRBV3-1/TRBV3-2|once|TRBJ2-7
TGTGCCAGCAGCCGCCTAGTGGACTCCTACGAGCAGTACTTC
CASSRLVDSYEQYF
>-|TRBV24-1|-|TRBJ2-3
TGTGCCACCAGTGCCTCGGGCAGTCCTCAGAGGGCGACGCAGTATTTT
CATSASGSPQRATQYF
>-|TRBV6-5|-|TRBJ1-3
TGTGCCAGCAGTTACGACAGAGCCGGAAACACCATATATTTT
CASSYDRAGNTIYF
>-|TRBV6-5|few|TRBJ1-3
TGTGCCAGCAGCGCCACTGGTGGAAACACCATATATTTT
CASSATGGNTIYF
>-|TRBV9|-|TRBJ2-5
TGTGCCAGCAGCGTAGGTGCGGGGCAGAGGGAGACCCAGTACTTC
CASSVGAGQRETQYF
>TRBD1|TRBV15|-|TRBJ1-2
TGTGCCACCAGCAGAGATCGAGGAGGGGGCGCGGTCTTC
CATSRDRGGGAVF
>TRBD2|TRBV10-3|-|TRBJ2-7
TGTGCCATCAGATTAGCGGGGCTTTACGAGCAGTACTTC
CAIRLAGLYEQYF
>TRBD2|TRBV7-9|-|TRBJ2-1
TGTGCCAGCAGCTTAGTACTAGCGAAGTACAATGAGCAGTTCTTC
CASSLVLAKYNEQFF
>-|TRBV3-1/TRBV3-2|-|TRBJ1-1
TGTGCCAGCAGCCCAGGGACACCGAACACTGAAGCTTTCTTT
CASSPGTPNTEAFF
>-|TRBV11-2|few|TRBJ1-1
TGTGCCAGCAGCGTCCAGGGTACCGGTGGCACTGAAGCTTTCTTT
CASSVQGTGGTEAFF
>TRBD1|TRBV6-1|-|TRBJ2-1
TGTGCCAGCAGTGAACCCGTTCTGGACAGGGGGGGGAATGAGCAGTTCTTC
CASSEPVLDRGGNEQFF
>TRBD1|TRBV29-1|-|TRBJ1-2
TGCAGCTCAAGGGGGACAGGGCAGTGGGGCTATGGCTACACCTTC
CSSRGTGQWGYGYTF
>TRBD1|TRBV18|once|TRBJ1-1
TGTGCCAGCTCATCACCTGCGGGACAGGGACGGACTGAAGCTTTCTTT
CASSSPAGQGRTEAFF
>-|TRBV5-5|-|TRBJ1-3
TGTGCCAGCAGCCCATCCGGGGGTAACACCATATATTTT
CASSPSGGNTIYF
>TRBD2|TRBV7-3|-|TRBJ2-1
TGTGCCAGCAGCTCCCACGGGACTAGCAAGTCATATGAGCAGTTCTTC
CASSSHGTSKSYEQFF
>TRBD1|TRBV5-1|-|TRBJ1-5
TGCGCCAGCAGACCCGGGACAGAGGATCAGCCCCAGCATTTT
CASRPGTEDQPQHF
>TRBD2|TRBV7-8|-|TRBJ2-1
TGTGCCAGCAGTCGGGGGGAGTCCTACAATGAGCAGTTCTTC
CASSRGESYNEQFF
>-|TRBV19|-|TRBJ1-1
TGTGCCAGTCGCCGAGGTGGGAACATAGGGACATACAACACTGAAGCTTTCTTT
CASRRGGNIGTYNTEAFF
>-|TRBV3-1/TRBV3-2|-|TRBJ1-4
TGTGCCAGCAGCCAACGAGGGGGTCGGGCTAATGAAAAACTGTTTTTT
CASSQRGGRANEKLFF
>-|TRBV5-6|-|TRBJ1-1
TGTGCCAGCAGCTTGGCCGGTTTTGAAGCTTTCTTT
CASSLAGFEAFF
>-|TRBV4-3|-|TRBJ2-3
TGCGCCAGCGGGAGTTTAGATACGCAGTATTTT
CASGSLDTQYF
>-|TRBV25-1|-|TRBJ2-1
TGTGCCAGCAGTGAAGTCTCGTATCTTAATGAGCAGTTCTTC
CASSEVSYLNEQFF
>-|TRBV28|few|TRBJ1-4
TGTGCCAGCAGTTTTGTAGGGGCGCGTGAAAAACTGTTTTTT
CASSFVGAREKLFF
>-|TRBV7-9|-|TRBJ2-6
TGTGCCAGCAGCCCCCTAGGTTTCCGGCGTTACTCTGGGGCCAACGTCCTGACTTTC
CASSPLGFRRYSGANVLTF
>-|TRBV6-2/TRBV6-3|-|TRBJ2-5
TGTGCCAGCAGTTACTGGTGGTTCGGTAGCGGAAGTGAAGAGACCCAGTACTTC
CASSYWWFGSGSEETQYF
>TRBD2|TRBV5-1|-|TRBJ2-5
TGCGCCAGCAGGCGGGAGAGTCAGCGCGAGACCCAGTACTTC
CASRRESQRETQYF
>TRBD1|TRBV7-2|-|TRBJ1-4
TGTGCCAGCAGCTCGACAGGGTTAAATGAAAAACTGTTTTTT
CASSSTGLNEKLFF
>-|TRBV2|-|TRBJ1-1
TGTGCCAGCAGGGGTCGGTTAGGGGGAAACACTGAAGCTTTCTTT
CASRGRLGGNTEAFF
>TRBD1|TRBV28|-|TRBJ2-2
TGTGCCAGCAGTTTTTCGGGACAGGTGCCTAAGGAGCTGTTTTTT
CASSFSGQVPKELFF
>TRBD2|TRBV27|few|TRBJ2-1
TGTGCCAGCAGCCCCCTAGCGGGGCCCCAGAAGCAGTTCTTC
CASSPLAGPQKQFF
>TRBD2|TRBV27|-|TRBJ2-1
TGTGCCAGCAGTTTCGGGACTAGCGCCAATGAGCAGTTCTTC
CASSFGTSANEQFF
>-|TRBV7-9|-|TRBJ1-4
TGTGCCAGCAGCTCCCCAGACACCTTAAATGAAAAACTGTTTTTT
CASSSPDTLNEKLFF
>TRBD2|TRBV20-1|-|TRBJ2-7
TGCAGTGCTAGTACTCTTGGGACTAGCGGGCTCGAGCAGTACTTC
CSASTLGTSGLEQYF
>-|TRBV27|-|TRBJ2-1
TGTGCCAGCAGTTTATTACCGGTCGTACGGAATGAGCAGTTCTTC
CASSLLPVVRNEQFF